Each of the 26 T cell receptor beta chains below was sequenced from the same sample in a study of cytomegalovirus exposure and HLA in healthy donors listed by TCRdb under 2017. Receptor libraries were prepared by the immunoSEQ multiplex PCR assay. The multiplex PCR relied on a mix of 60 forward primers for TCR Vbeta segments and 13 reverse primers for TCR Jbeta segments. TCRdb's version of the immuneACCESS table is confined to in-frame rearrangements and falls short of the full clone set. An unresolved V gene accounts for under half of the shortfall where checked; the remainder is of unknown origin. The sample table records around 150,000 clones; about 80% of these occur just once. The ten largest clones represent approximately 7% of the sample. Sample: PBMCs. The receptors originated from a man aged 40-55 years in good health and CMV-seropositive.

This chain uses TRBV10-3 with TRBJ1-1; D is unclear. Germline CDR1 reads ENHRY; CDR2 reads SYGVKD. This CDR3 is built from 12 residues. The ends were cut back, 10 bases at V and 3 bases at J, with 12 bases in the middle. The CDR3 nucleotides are TGTGCCACCCCACCCGCGGACACTGAAGCTTTCTTT. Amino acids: CATPPADTEAFF.

For the CDR3, the DNA is TGTGCCAGCAGCTTAGATGTTTGGGAGGGACCTGAAGCTTTCTTT. It yields the protein CASSLDVWEGPEAFF. The J gene is TRBJ1-1, the V gene TRBV11-2; D may be TRBD1 (5 bases). Germline-derived CDR1 and CDR2 are SGHAT and FQNNGV. Trimming pared 0 bases from V and 6 bases from J, leaving 14 bases between. The CDR3 loop spans 15 amino acids. Together with reference TRBV11-2 and TRBJ1-1, the CDR3 gives the full variable domain: EAGVAQSPRYKIIEKRQSVAFWCNPISGHATLYWYQQILGQGPKLLIQFQNNGVVDDSQLPKDRFSAERLKGVDSTLKIQPAKLEDSAVYLCASSLDVWEGPEAFFGQGTRLTVV.

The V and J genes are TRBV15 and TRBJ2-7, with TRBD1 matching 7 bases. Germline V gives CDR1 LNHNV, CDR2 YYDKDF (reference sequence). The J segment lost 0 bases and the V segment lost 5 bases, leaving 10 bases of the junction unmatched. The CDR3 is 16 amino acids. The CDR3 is CATSATLTGSSYEQYF. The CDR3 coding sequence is TGTGCCACCAGCGCCACCCTGACAGGGAGCTCCTACGAGCAGTACTTC. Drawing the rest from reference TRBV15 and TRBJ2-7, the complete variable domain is DAMVIQNPRYQVTQFGKPVTLSCSQTLNHNVMYWYQQKSSQAPKLLFHYYDKDFNNEADTPDNFQSRRPNTSFCFLDIRSPGLGDTAMYLCATSATLTGSSYEQYFGPGTRLTVT.

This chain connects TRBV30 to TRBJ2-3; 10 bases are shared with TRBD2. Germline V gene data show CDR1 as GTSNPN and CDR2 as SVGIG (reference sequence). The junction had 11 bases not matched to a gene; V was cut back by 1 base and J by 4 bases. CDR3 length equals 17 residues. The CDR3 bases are TGTGCCTGGAGTGATATCCTAGCGGGAGAAGAGTCAGATACGCAGTATTTT. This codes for CAWSDILAGEESDTQYF.

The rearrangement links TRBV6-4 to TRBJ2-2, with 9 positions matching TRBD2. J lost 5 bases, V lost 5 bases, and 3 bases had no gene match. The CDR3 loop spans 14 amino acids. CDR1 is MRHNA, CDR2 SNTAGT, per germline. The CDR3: CASSQTSGTGELFF. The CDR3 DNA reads TGTGCCAGCAGTCAAACTAGCGGGACCGGGGAGCTGTTTTTT.

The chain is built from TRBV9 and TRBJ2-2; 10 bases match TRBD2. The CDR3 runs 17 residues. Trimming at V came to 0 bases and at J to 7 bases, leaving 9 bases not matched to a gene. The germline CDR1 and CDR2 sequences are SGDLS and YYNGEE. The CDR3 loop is CASSVDGSGRSVGELFF. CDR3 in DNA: TGTGCCAGCAGCGTAGATGGTAGCGGGAGGTCGGTCGGGGAGCTGTTTTTT.

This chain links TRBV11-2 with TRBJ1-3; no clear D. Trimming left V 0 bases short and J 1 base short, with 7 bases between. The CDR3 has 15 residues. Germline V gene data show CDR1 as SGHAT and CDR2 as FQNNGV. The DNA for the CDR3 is TGTGCCAGCAGCTTAGACCGGGTATCTGGAAACACCATATATTTT. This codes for CASSLDRVSGNTIYF.

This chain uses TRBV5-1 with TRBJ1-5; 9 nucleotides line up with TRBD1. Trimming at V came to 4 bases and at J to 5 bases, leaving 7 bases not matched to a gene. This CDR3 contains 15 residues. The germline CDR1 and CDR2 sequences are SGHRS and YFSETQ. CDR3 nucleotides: TGCGCCAGCAGCCCGGGACAGGGAGCGTATCAGCCCCAGCATTTT. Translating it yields CASSPGQGAYQPQHF.

CDR3 residues: CASSLTLLSRGSGNTIYF. Here the CDR3 DNA reads TGCGCCAGCAGCTTAACCTTACTTTCCAGGGGCTCTGGAAACACCATATATTTT. The genes are TRBV5-1 and TRBJ1-3, with D tentatively TRBD1 (6 bases). Germline values: CDR1 SGHRS, CDR2 YFSETQ. Trimming removed 2 bases at V and 0 bases at J, with 18 bases between. The CDR3 is 18 amino acids.

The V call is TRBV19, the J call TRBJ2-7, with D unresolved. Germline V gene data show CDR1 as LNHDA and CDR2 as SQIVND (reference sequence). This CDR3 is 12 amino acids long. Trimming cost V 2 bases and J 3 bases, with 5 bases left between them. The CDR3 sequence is CASSISGYEQYF. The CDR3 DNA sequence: TGTGCCAGTAGTATATCCGGCTACGAGCAGTACTTC.

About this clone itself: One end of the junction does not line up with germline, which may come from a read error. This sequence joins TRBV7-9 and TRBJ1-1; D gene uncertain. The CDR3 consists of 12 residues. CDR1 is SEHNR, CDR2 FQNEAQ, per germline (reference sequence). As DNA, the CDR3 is TGTTCCAGCAGCCCCCCCCGAGCTGAAGCTTTCTTT. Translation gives CSSSPPRAEAFF.

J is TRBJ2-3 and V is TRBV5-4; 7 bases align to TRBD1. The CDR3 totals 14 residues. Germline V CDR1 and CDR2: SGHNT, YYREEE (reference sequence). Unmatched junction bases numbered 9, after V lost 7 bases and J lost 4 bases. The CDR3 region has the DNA TGTGCCAGCGTCGAACGACAGGGTTCAGATACGCAGTATTTT. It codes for CASVERQGSDTQYF.

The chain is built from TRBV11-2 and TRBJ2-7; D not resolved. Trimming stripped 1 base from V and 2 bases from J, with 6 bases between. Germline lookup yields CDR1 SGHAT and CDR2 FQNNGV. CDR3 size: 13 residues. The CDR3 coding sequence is TGTGCCAGCAGCTTAGGCCACACCTACGAGCAGTACTTC. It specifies CASSLGHTYEQYF.

The CDR3 DNA reads as TGTGCCTTCACAGGGGACCTAGCAACTAATGAAAAACTGTTTTTT. It translates to CAFTGDLATNEKLFF. The chain has TRBV30 and TRBJ1-4; 7 nucleotides agree with TRBD1. Trimming at V came to 7 bases and at J to 0 bases, leaving 8 bases not matched to a gene. This CDR3 spans 15 amino acids. Germline V gene lookup returns CDR1 GTSNPN and CDR2 SVGIG (reference sequence).

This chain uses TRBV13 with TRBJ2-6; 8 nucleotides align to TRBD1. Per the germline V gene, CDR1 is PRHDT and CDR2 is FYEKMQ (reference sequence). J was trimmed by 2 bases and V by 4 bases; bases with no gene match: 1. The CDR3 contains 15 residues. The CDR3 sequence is CASSSGGAGANVLTF. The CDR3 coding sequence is TGTGCCAGCAGCTCAGGGGGCGCTGGGGCCAACGTCCTGACTTTC.

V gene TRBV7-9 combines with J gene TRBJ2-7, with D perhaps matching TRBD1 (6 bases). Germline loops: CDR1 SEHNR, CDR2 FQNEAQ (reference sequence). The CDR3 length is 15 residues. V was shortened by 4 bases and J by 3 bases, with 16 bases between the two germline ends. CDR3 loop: CASSSEGQGIYEQYF. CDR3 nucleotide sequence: TGTGCCAGCAGCTCCGAAGGGCAGGGGATCTACGAGCAGTACTTC.

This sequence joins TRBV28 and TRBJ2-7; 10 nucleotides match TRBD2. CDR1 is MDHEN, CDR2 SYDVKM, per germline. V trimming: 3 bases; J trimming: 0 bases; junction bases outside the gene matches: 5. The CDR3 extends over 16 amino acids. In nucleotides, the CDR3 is TGTGCCAGCAGTTTCCGACTAGCGGGTCTCTCCTACGAGCAGTACTTC. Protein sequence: CASSFRLAGLSYEQYF.

The CDR3: CASSGRRSGLQETQYF. The CDR3, as DNA: TGTGCCAGCTCCGGAAGACGTAGCGGCCTCCAAGAGACCCAGTACTTC. The chain carries TRBV18 and TRBJ2-5, with D perhaps TRBD2 (6 bases). The V gene lost 6 bases and the J gene lost 1 base, with 18 bases spanning the gap. This CDR3 comprises 16 residues. Looked up from germline, CDR1 is KGHSH and CDR2 is LQKENI. The full variable domain, in which reference TRBV18 and TRBJ2-5 provide the parts outside the CDR3, is NAGVMQNPRHLVRRRGQEARLRCSPMKGHSHVYWYRQLPEEGLKFMVYLQKENIIDESGMPKERFSAEFPKEGPSILRIQQVVRGDSAAYFCASSGRRSGLQETQYFGPGTRLLVL.

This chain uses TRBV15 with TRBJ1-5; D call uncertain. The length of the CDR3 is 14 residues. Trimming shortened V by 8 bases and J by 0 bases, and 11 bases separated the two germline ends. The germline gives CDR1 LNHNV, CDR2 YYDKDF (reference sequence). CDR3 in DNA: TGTGCCACCTCCATGGGCAGTAGCAATCAGCCCCAGCATTTT. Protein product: CATSMGSSNQPQHF.

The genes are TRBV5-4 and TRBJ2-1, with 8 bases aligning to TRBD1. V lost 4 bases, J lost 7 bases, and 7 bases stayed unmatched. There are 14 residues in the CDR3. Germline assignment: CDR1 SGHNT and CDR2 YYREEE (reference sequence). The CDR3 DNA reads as TGTGCCAGCAGCCGGAAGGACAGGGAAAATGAGCAGTTCTTC. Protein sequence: CASSRKDRENEQFF.

The CDR3 region has the DNA TGCGCCAGCAGCCAAGAGGGGGCTCCGTACGAGCAGTACTTC. Residues: CASSQEGAPYEQYF. The chain carries TRBV4-1 and TRBJ2-7, with D perhaps matching TRBD1 (6 bases). The CDR3 spans 14 residues. Trimming shortened V by 0 bases and J by 4 bases, and 10 bases separated the two germline ends. From germline, CDR1 is MGHRA and CDR2 YSYEKL.

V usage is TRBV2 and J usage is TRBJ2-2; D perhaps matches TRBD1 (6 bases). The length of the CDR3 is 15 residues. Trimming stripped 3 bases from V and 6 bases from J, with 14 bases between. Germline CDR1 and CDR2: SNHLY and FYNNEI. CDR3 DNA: TGTGCCAGCAGTGATAGTCTGGGGGCCCCCGGGGAGCTGTTTTTT. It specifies CASSDSLGAPGELFF.

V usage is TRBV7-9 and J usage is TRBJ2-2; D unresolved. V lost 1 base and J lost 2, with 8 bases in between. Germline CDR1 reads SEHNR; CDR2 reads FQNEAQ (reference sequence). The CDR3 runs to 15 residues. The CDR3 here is CASSLELHNTGELFF. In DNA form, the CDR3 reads TGTGCCAGCAGCTTAGAACTACATAACACCGGGGAGCTGTTTTTT.

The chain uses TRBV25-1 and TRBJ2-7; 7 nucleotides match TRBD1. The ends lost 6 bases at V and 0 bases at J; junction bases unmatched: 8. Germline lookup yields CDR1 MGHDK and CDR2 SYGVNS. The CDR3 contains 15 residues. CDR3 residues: CASSDPGQSSYEQYF. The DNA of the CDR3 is TGTGCCAGCAGCGACCCGGGACAGAGCTCCTACGAGCAGTACTTC.

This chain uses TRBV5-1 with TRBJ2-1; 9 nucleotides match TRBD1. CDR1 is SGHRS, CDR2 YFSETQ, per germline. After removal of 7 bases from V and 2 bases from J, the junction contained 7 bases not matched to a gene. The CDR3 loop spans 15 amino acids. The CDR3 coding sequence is TGCGCCAGCCTTGACAGGGACAGGGCCTACAATGAGCAGTTCTTC. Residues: CASLDRDRAYNEQFF.

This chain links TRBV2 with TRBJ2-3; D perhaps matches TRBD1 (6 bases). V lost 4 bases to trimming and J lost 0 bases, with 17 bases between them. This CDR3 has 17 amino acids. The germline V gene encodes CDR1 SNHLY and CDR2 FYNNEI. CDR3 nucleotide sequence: TGTGCCAGCAGTGCCTGGCCCGGACAGACTAGCACAGATACGCAGTATTTT. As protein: CASSAWPGQTSTDTQYF. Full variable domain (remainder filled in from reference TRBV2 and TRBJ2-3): EPEVTQTPSHQVTQMGQEVILRCVPISNHLYFYWYRQILGQKVEFLVSFYNNEISEKSEIFDDQFSVERPDGSNFTLKIRSTKLEDSAMYFCASSAWPGQTSTDTQYFGPGTRLTVL.